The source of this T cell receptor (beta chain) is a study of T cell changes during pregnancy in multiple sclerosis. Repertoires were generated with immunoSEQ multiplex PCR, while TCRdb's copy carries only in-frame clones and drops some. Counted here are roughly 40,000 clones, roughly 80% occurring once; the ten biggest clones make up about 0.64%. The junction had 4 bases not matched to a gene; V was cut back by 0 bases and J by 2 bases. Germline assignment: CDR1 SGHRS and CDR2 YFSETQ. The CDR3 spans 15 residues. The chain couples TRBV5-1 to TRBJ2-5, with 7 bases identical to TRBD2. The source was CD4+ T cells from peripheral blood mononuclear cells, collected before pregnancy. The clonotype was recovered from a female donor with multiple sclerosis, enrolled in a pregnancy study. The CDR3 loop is CASSLVQGGQETQYF. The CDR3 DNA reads TGCGCCAGCAGCTTGGTTCAGGGAGGGCAAGAGACCCAGTACTTC. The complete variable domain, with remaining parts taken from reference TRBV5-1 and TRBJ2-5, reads KAGVTQTPRYLIKTRGQQVTLSCSPISGHRSVSWYQQTPGQGLQFLFEYFSETQRNKGNFPGRFSGRQFSNSRSEMNVSTLELGDSALYLCASSLVQGGQETQYFGPGTRLLVL.